One TCR beta chain is described in this entry. Its antigen is not identified. The data derive from a study of prognosis after radiotherapy for stage I lung cancer. Across the study: Median age was about 69 years (roughly 50 to 84) among about 13 men and 6 women.

Amplification of the TCR beta CDR3 (from genomic DNA) was done by two-round multiplex PCR. Individual primers that were specific to each TRBV and TRBJ gene served in first-round PCR. A single record per CDR3 protein comes from TCRdb applying MiXCR to the multiplex PCR reads. The sample yields about 14,000 distinct CDR3 sequences, roughly 49% seen once. Peripheral blood was collected in volumes of about 6.1 milliliters at each of two time points. Germline values: CDR1 LNHDA, CDR2 SQIVND (reference sequence). V lost 7 bases and J lost 3, with 15 bases in between. The CDR3 loop spans 15 amino acids. General study findings and limits: Where distant metastases developed, patients had lower Shannon entropy after stereotactic body radiation therapy.

This receptor was identified in a donor over 45 with non-small cell lung cancer. Sequencing used PBMCs, obtained before or after stereotactic body radiation therapy (not recorded which). This rearrangement joins TRBV19 to TRBJ1-4, with a possible D match to TRBD1 (5 bases). The CDR3 region has the DNA TGTGCCAGTAATCAGGGATCGGTGGCTAATGAAAAACTGTTTTTT. Its translation: CASNQGSVANEKLFF.